This is a list of T cell receptor beta chains from one sample in a study of PD-L1 blockade in urothelial cancer. Sequencing used immunoSEQ multiplex PCR; TCRdb keeps in-frame clones, though not all of them. This table has about 86,000 clones, roughly 84% appearing once. The input for sequencing was PBMCs, taken around atezolizumab (anti-PD-L1) treatment. The source is a man between 60 and 70 years old with urothelial cancer. CDR3s include the opening cysteine and the closing phenylalanine or tryptophan. Fields, in order: CDR3 DNA, CDR3 protein, D gene, clone size, J gene, V gene. A D gene is named only where the DNA matches it firmly. Only some rows state a clone size, as once, few, many or a class for expanded clones.

TGTGCCAGCAGCGCCGGGACAGGGGCCCCGGCTTATCCCTACGAGCAGTACTTC,CASSAGTGAPAYPYEQYF,TRBD1,-,TRBJ2-7,TRBV5-6
TGTGCCTGGAGTGTAGGGGCAGGGGGCAGCAATCAGCCCCAGCATTTT,CAWSVGAGGSNQPQHF,TRBD1,-,TRBJ1-5,TRBV30
TGTGCCAGCAGTTTGGGTGGGCATAACTCTGGAAACACCATATATTTT,CASSLGGHNSGNTIYF,-,-,TRBJ1-3,TRBV28
TGTGCCAGCAGTTTAGGCACAGGGGGAGTTCAGCCCCAGCATTTT,CASSLGTGGVQPQHF,TRBD1,-,TRBJ1-5,TRBV28
TGTGCTAGCAGCTACAGCGGGAACCAAGAGACCCAGTACTTC,CASSYSGNQETQYF,TRBD2,-,TRBJ2-5,TRBV7-7
TGTGCCAGCAGTCAAGGACAGGGCGGCAATCAGCCCCAGCATTTT,CASSQGQGGNQPQHF,TRBD1,few,TRBJ1-5,TRBV28
TGTGCCAGCAGTGCCCCGGGACAGGGTTCTTACGAGCAGTACTTC,CASSAPGQGSYEQYF,TRBD1,-,TRBJ2-7,TRBV28
TGCGCCAGCAGCCCGACAGGGTCGGTCACCGGGGAGCTGTTTTTT,CASSPTGSVTGELFF,TRBD1,-,TRBJ2-2,TRBV5-1
TGTGCCAGCTCACCTCTAGCGGGAATCTACAATGAGCAGTTCTTC,CASSPLAGIYNEQFF,TRBD2,once,TRBJ2-1,TRBV18
TGTGCCAGCAGCTTCGCTAGCGCGGGTGAGACCCAGTACTTC,CASSFASAGETQYF,-,-,TRBJ2-5,TRBV7-9
TGTGCCAGCAAGCTGCCGGGACTAAAAGAGACCCAGTACTTC,CASKLPGLKETQYF,-,-,TRBJ2-5,TRBV21-1
TGTGCCTGGAGTGTTAATTTCGTGGCTTTCTTT,CAWSVNFVAFF,-,-,TRBJ1-1,TRBV30
TGTGCCATCAGTGCCGGTTCCTACGAGCAGTACTTC,CAISAGSYEQYF,-,-,TRBJ2-7,TRBV10-3
TGCGCCAGCAGGGGACTGCGGGGTAATGAGCAGTTCTTC,CASRGLRGNEQFF,-,-,TRBJ2-1,TRBV10-2
TGTGCCAGCTCACCCGGGACTAGCGGACTTGCCGAGCAGTACTTC,CASSPGTSGLAEQYF,TRBD2,-,TRBJ2-7,TRBV18
TGCGCCAGCAGCGCGGGGGGTAGCAATGAGCAGTTCTTC,CASSAGGSNEQFF,TRBD2,-,TRBJ2-1,TRBV5-1
TGTGCCAGCTCACTGACCACAGTGGGTTACTACGAGCAGTACTTC,CASSLTTVGYYEQYF,-,-,TRBJ2-7,TRBV18
TGTGCCAGCAGTGTGGGGCAGGAGAATGAGCAGTTCTTC,CASSVGQENEQFF,-,-,TRBJ2-1,TRBV2
TGTGCCAGCAGCTTAGGCCCTAACAGGGGGAGAATTGAAAAACTGTTTTTT,CASSLGPNRGRIEKLFF,TRBD1,-,TRBJ1-4,TRBV13
TGCGCCAGCAGCTACAGCGGGAGCACAGATACGCAGTATTTT,CASSYSGSTDTQYF,-,-,TRBJ2-3,TRBV4-3
TGTGCCAGCAGTGGACAGGGGGGACAGCCCCAGCATTTT,CASSGQGGQPQHF,TRBD1,once,TRBJ1-5,TRBV6-6
TGTGCCACCCAACTATCGGACAGGGCGGGCTATGGCTACACCTTC,CATQLSDRAGYGYTF,TRBD1,-,TRBJ1-2,TRBV6-1
TGTGCCAGCAGTGGGGGGCGAAGAAATCAGCCCCAGCATTTT,CASSGGRRNQPQHF,-,-,TRBJ1-5,TRBV2
TGTGCCAGCAGTTACTCGGAGGAAAACCCAAACGAGCAGTACTTC,CASSYSEENPNEQYF,-,-,TRBJ2-7,TRBV6-5
TGTGCCAGCAACGGACAGGGGTCTCCCACAGATACGCAGTATTTT,CASNGQGSPTDTQYF,TRBD1,-,TRBJ2-3,TRBV5-6
TGCGCCAGCAGCTTGGGGACAGGGGGCAATGAGCAGTTCTTC,CASSLGTGGNEQFF,TRBD1,-,TRBJ2-1,TRBV5-1
TGTGCCAGTAGACCGACAGCATGGGATGAAAAACTGTTTTTT,CASRPTAWDEKLFF,-,few,TRBJ1-4,TRBV19
TGTGCCAGTATCCAGACTAGCGGGAGTACAGATACGCAGTATTTT,CASIQTSGSTDTQYF,TRBD2,-,TRBJ2-3,TRBV19
TGTGCCAGCAGCAGACAGGGGGTCAATGAGCAGTTCTTC,CASSRQGVNEQFF,TRBD1,-,TRBJ2-1,TRBV5-6
TGTGCCAGCAGGAGCCCATTCCAGCGTGGGGGGGAGCTGTTTTTT,CASRSPFQRGGELFF,-,-,TRBJ2-2,TRBV7-6
TGCGCCAGCAGCCCTCCTACCCTAGATGAGCAGTTCTTC,CASSPPTLDEQFF,-,-,TRBJ2-1,TRBV4-3
TGTGCCAGTCGCCCGACATCCTTCTATGGCTACACCTTC,CASRPTSFYGYTF,-,-,TRBJ1-2,TRBV6-5
TGCGCCAGCAGCTCCCTGCTAGAGAACTCGGGCTACACCTTC,CASSSLLENSGYTF,-,-,TRBJ1-2,TRBV5-1
TGTGCCAGCAGAGCGGGAGGTGAGGGGACTGAAGCTTTCTTT,CASRAGGEGTEAFF,-,-,TRBJ1-1,TRBV7-3
TGTGCCAGCAGCGTGGACAGACCTTACTACGAGCAGTACTTC,CASSVDRPYYEQYF,-,-,TRBJ2-7,TRBV7-9
TGCGCCAGCAGTGACGACGTAGGGCGGGAGGACACAGATACGCAGTATTTT,CASSDDVGREDTDTQYF,TRBD2,-,TRBJ2-3,TRBV10-2
TGTGCCACCCTGGACAGATTTAATTCACCCCTCCACTTT,CATLDRFNSPLHF,-,-,TRBJ1-6,TRBV2
TGTGCCAGCAGTCCGCCTCGACAACTAGCGGGAGGCACCGGGGAGCTGTTTTTT,CASSPPRQLAGGTGELFF,TRBD2,-,TRBJ2-2,TRBV28
TGTGCCAGCAGTTCTACAGGGAGCGAGCAGTACTTC,CASSSTGSEQYF,-,-,TRBJ2-7,TRBV7-9
TGTGCCAGCAGCTTAGGGACTATCGGATATGGCTACACCTTC,CASSLGTIGYGYTF,-,-,TRBJ1-2,TRBV5-8
TGCGCCAGCAGTGAGTCGAACGGGTCCGATGGCTACACCTTC,CASSESNGSDGYTF,-,-,TRBJ1-2,TRBV10-2
TGTGCCACCAGCAGAAGAACGACGGGGAGCGGCTACACCTTC,CATSRRTTGSGYTF,-,many,TRBJ1-2,TRBV15
TGTGCCAGCAGTCACCCGGGGGGCCACCTCTACGAGCAGTACTTC,CASSHPGGHLYEQYF,-,-,TRBJ2-7,TRBV6-5
TGTGCCAGCAGCTCCGGGACAGGGGGTGGTGAAGCTTTCTTT,CASSSGTGGGEAFF,TRBD1,-,TRBJ1-1,TRBV7-3
TGTGCCAGCAGTTACGGCGGTATGGACACTGAAGCTTTCTTT,CASSYGGMDTEAFF,-,-,TRBJ1-1,TRBV6-6
TGCGCCAGCAGCCAAGATCAGGGCAATGAGCAGTTCTTC,CASSQDQGNEQFF,-,-,TRBJ2-1,TRBV4-1
TGTGCCAGCAGCCTCCTAGCGGGTGGAGAGTACAATGAGCAGTTCTTC,CASSLLAGGEYNEQFF,TRBD2,-,TRBJ2-1,TRBV7-6
TGCGCCAGCAGCTTGAACGGACAGGGCTACGAGCAGTACTTC,CASSLNGQGYEQYF,TRBD1,few,TRBJ2-7,TRBV5-1
TGTGCCAGCTACACCGGGACAGAGAACACTGAAGCTTTCTTT,CASYTGTENTEAFF,TRBD1,-,TRBJ1-1,TRBV7-9
TGTGCCAGCTCGGACAGGGCGAATGAAAAACTGTTTTTT,CASSDRANEKLFF,TRBD1,few,TRBJ1-4,TRBV18
TGTGCCAGCAAACCTATAGCGGGAAGGGCGGGTGAGCAGTTCTTC,CASKPIAGRAGEQFF,TRBD2,-,TRBJ2-1,TRBV7-2
TGTGCCAGCAGCCCTGGACTCCACAATGAGCAGTTCTTC,CASSPGLHNEQFF,-,-,TRBJ2-1,TRBV11-2